This T cell receptor beta chain stems from a study of cytomegalovirus exposure and HLA in healthy donors. Study outcomes and limitations: High sensitivity and specificity were reportedly achieved when the classifier diagnosed cytomegalovirus status. TCR beta chain V- and J-gene trimming was linked, in a later analysis, to a missense variant in DCLRE1C. Highly shared sequence variants in one cluster were likely a sequencing artifact.

60 Vbeta and 13 Jbeta primers were used in PCR. Data came from immunoSEQ multiplex PCR; TCRdb stores just in-frame clones and leaves some out. This table has around 200,000 clones, 70% to 85% appearing once. Worth noting for this clone: What it binds is unknown.

Trimming shortened V by 1 base and J by 0 bases, and 7 bases separated the two germline ends. The CDR3 spans 14 residues. From germline, CDR1 is SGHVS and CDR2 FNYEAQ. V gene TRBV7-6 combines with J gene TRBJ2-7; D is possibly TRBD1 (6 bases). Sequencing was performed on PBMCs. The source of this sequence is a girl between 2 and 10 years old in good health and CMV-seronegative. The DNA of the CDR3 is TGTGCCAGCAGCTTAGGAGGGGGCTCCTACGAGCAGTACTTC. It yields the protein CASSLGGGSYEQYF.